The rows below give T cell receptor beta chains drawn from one sample of a study of blood T cell repertoires in COVID-19. Here immunoSEQ multiplex PCR was the method, and the copy in TCRdb shows in-frame clones only, minus some. This table has about 60,000 clones, about 80% appearing once. The sequencing sample was made of peripheral blood. These receptors were obtained from a man in his fifties with active or convalescent COVID-19. Both conserved end residues are part of each CDR3. A D gene is named only where the DNA matches it firmly. Size is stated for part of the rows, as once, few or many counts, or as a class when the clone is expanded.

CDR3: CASSRVGSEFSGANVLTF; DNA: TGTGCCAGCAGCCGGGTGGGGAGTGAGTTCTCTGGGGCCAACGTCCTGACTTTC; D: NA; J: TRBJ2-6; V: TRBV9; size: NA
CDR3: CASKGLAPTNEQFF; DNA: TGCGCCAGCAAAGGGCTAGCGCCAACTAATGAGCAGTTCTTC; D: NA; J: TRBJ2-1; V: TRBV5-1; size: NA
CDR3: CASSQEGEGLAGVWTQYF; DNA: TGTGCCAGCAGCCAAGAAGGGGAGGGGCTAGCGGGAGTTTGGACCCAGTACTTC; D: TRBD2; J: TRBJ2-5; V: TRBV4-2; size: NA
CDR3: CASSTGTGTYEQYF; DNA: TGTGCCAGCTCAACCGGGACAGGGACCTACGAGCAGTACTTC; D: TRBD1; J: TRBJ2-7; V: TRBV18; size: few
CDR3: CASSLSLGPNQPQHF; DNA: TGTGCCAGCAGTTTAAGTTTGGGGCCCAATCAGCCCCAGCATTTT; D: NA; J: TRBJ1-5; V: TRBV27; size: NA
CDR3: CASSGRPTNYGYTF; DNA: TGTGCCAGCAGCGGCAGGCCGACTAACTATGGCTACACCTTC; D: NA; J: TRBJ1-2; V: TRBV25-1; size: NA
CDR3: CASSQDEVTIYF; DNA: TGTGCCAGCAGCCAAGACGAGGTCACCATATATTTT; D: NA; J: TRBJ1-3; V: TRBV3-1/TRBV3-2; size: NA
CDR3: CASSQSSVLEAFF; DNA: TGTGCCAGCAGCCAATCATCGGTGCTTGAGGCTTTCTTT; D: NA; J: TRBJ1-1; V: TRBV4-2; size: few
CDR3: CASSRGTGNEGTDTQYF; DNA: TGTGCCAGCAGTCGGGGGACAGGGAACGAGGGAACAGATACGCAGTATTTT; D: TRBD1; J: TRBJ2-3; V: TRBV28; size: NA
CDR3: CASKPSNRDRNGYTF; DNA: TGTGCCAGTAAACCGAGTAACAGGGATAGAAATGGCTACACCTTC; D: NA; J: TRBJ1-2; V: TRBV19; size: once
CDR3: CASSLNSGKGEQYF; DNA: TGTGCCAGCAGCTTGAATAGCGGGAAAGGCGAGCAGTACTTC; D: TRBD2; J: TRBJ2-7; V: TRBV5-6; size: NA
CDR3: CASSHRDTTEAFF; DNA: TGTGCCAGCAGTCACAGGGACACTACTGAAGCTTTCTTT; D: NA; J: TRBJ1-1; V: TRBV13; size: NA
CDR3: CASSIPAGNEAFF; DNA: TGTGCCAGTAGTATACCGGCAGGGAATGAAGCTTTCTTT; D: NA; J: TRBJ1-1; V: TRBV19; size: NA
CDR3: CASSFREEAFF; DNA: TGTGCCAGCAGCTTTAGAGAAGAAGCTTTCTTT; D: NA; J: TRBJ1-1; V: TRBV5-4; size: NA
CDR3: CASSPRQGYEQYF; DNA: TGTGCCAGCAGTCCACGACAGGGCTACGAGCAGTACTTC; D: TRBD1; J: TRBJ2-7; V: TRBV27; size: NA
CDR3: CASSVSGSYEQYF; DNA: TGTGCCAGCAGCGTTAGCGGTTCGTACGAGCAGTACTTC; D: NA; J: TRBJ2-7; V: TRBV12-3/TRBV12-4; size: NA
CDR3: CASSRTGDNNEQFF; DNA: TGTGCCAGCAGCAGGACGGGGGATAACAATGAGCAGTTCTTC; D: NA; J: TRBJ2-1; V: TRBV7-9; size: NA
CDR3: CASRFRDRANYGYTF; DNA: TGTGCCAGCAGGTTCCGGGACAGGGCCAACTATGGCTACACCTTC; D: TRBD1; J: TRBJ1-2; V: TRBV2; size: NA
CDR3: CASSIGPITRGNQPQHF; DNA: TGTGCCAGCAGCATTGGGCCCATTACTAGGGGCAATCAGCCCCAGCATTTT; D: NA; J: TRBJ1-5; V: TRBV11-2; size: NA
CDR3: CASSFGQGRTGELFF; DNA: TGTGCCAGCAGTTTTGGACAGGGCCGGACCGGGGAGCTGTTTTTT; D: TRBD1; J: TRBJ2-2; V: TRBV6-5; size: NA
CDR3: CASSPHGGRGSDEQFF; DNA: TGTGCCAGCAGCCCGCACGGAGGGAGGGGGAGCGATGAGCAGTTCTTC; D: NA; J: TRBJ2-1; V: TRBV13; size: NA
CDR3: CASSYYGQGYNGYTF; DNA: TGTGCCAGCAGTTACTACGGACAGGGGTATAATGGCTACACCTTC; D: TRBD1; J: TRBJ1-2; V: TRBV6-6; size: NA
CDR3: CASRIQQAGDQPQHF; DNA: TGTGCCAGCAGGATACAACAGGCGGGGGATCAGCCCCAGCATTTT; D: NA; J: TRBJ1-5; V: TRBV6-5; size: NA
CDR3: CASSSSGRSYNEQFF; DNA: TGTGCCAGCAGCTCTAGCGGGAGGTCCTACAATGAGCAGTTCTTC; D: TRBD2; J: TRBJ2-1; V: TRBV5-4; size: NA
CDR3: CASSPAPGSGDGEAFF; DNA: TGTGCCAGCAGCCCCGCCCCTGGGTCCGGAGATGGTGAAGCTTTCTTT; D: NA; J: TRBJ1-1; V: TRBV7-9; size: NA
CDR3: CARSLALCETQYF; DNA: TGTGCCAGAAGCTTGGCCTTGTGTGAGACCCAGTACTTC; D: NA; J: TRBJ2-5; V: TRBV5-3; size: NA
CDR3: CASSYQRTSTDTQYF; DNA: TGCGCCAGCAGCTACCAGCGGACTAGCACAGATACGCAGTATTTT; D: NA; J: TRBJ2-3; V: TRBV5-1; size: NA
CDR3: CASSRSGTDNYEQYF; DNA: TGTGCCAGCAGCCGCAGTGGGACAGATAACTACGAGCAGTACTTC; D: TRBD1; J: TRBJ2-7; V: TRBV7-2; size: few
CDR3: CASSLDAQDEQFF; DNA: TGCGCCAGCAGCTTGGACGCCCAGGATGAGCAGTTCTTC; D: NA; J: TRBJ2-1; V: TRBV5-1; size: NA
CDR3: CAWSNGLAGYNEQFF; DNA: TGTGCCTGGAGTAATGGTCTAGCGGGCTACAATGAGCAGTTCTTC; D: TRBD2; J: TRBJ2-1; V: TRBV30; size: NA
CDR3: CASSAYYEKLFF; DNA: TGTGCCAGCAGCGCCTATTATGAAAAACTGTTTTTT; D: NA; J: TRBJ1-4; V: TRBV7-8; size: few
CDR3: CATSTGRLAGTYTDTQYF; DNA: TGTGCCACCTCAACAGGTAGGCTAGCGGGAACCTACACAGATACGCAGTATTTT; D: TRBD2; J: TRBJ2-3; V: TRBV19; size: NA
CDR3: CASSYRPTGSGNEQFF; DNA: TGTGCCAGCAGCTATAGGCCGACAGGGTCGGGCAATGAGCAGTTCTTC; D: TRBD1; J: TRBJ2-1; V: TRBV7-3; size: NA
CDR3: CASSPDSGYGYTF; DNA: TGTGCCAGCAGCCCAGACAGTGGCTATGGCTACACCTTC; D: NA; J: TRBJ1-2; V: TRBV2; size: NA
CDR3: CAIRGLAGDTQYF; DNA: TGTGCCATCAGGGGACTAGCGGGCGATACGCAGTATTTT; D: TRBD2; J: TRBJ2-3; V: TRBV10-3; size: once
CDR3: CASSPQTAVNTEAFF; DNA: TGTGCCAGCTCACCCCAGACAGCCGTGAACACTGAAGCTTTCTTT; D: NA; J: TRBJ1-1; V: TRBV18; size: NA
CDR3: CASSLASIMNTEAFF; DNA: TGCGCCAGCAGCTTGGCGAGTATCATGAACACTGAAGCTTTCTTT; D: NA; J: TRBJ1-1; V: TRBV5-1; size: NA
CDR3: CASSYSRTGAVGELFF; DNA: TGTGCCAGCAGTTACTCGAGGACAGGGGCTGTCGGGGAGCTGTTTTTT; D: TRBD1; J: TRBJ2-2; V: TRBV6-5; size: NA
CDR3: CASSAVGFREGYGYTF; DNA: TGTGCCAGCAGCGCCGTGGGATTCAGGGAGGGTTATGGCTACACCTTC; D: NA; J: TRBJ1-2; V: TRBV9; size: NA
CDR3: CATSRDLGDNQPQHF; DNA: TGTGCCACCAGCAGAGATTTAGGGGACAATCAGCCCCAGCATTTT; D: NA; J: TRBJ1-5; V: TRBV15; size: many
CDR3: CASSKGPTRWTNQPQHF; DNA: TGTGCCAGCAGCAAAGGGCCGACTCGGTGGACTAATCAGCCCCAGCATTTT; D: NA; J: TRBJ1-5; V: TRBV21-1; size: NA
CDR3: CAISSGRSEQYF; DNA: TGTGCCATCAGTTCCGGGAGGTCCGAGCAGTACTTC; D: TRBD2; J: TRBJ2-7; V: TRBV10-3; size: NA
CDR3: CASLQGHPGNSPLHF; DNA: TGTGCCAGCCTCCAGGGGCATCCAGGGAATTCACCCCTCCACTTT; D: NA; J: TRBJ1-6; V: TRBV27; size: NA
CDR3: CASSLSGTGGAGDTQYF; DNA: TGCGCCAGCAGCTTGTCCGGGACAGGGGGCGCAGGTGATACGCAGTATTTT; D: TRBD1; J: TRBJ2-3; V: TRBV5-1; size: NA
CDR3: CASEAGANEQFF; DNA: TGTGCCAGCGAAGCGGGAGCTAATGAGCAGTTCTTC; D: TRBD2; J: TRBJ2-1; V: TRBV19; size: NA
CDR3: CASSQVTRGSSGRFF; DNA: TGCGCCAGCAGCCAAGTGACCAGGGGCTCTTCCGGGCGTTTCTTT; D: NA; J: TRBJ1-1; V: TRBV4-1; size: few
CDR3: CASSPDRVLDPNQPQHF; DNA: TGTGCCAGCAGTCCGGACAGGGTTTTAGACCCCAATCAGCCCCAGCATTTT; D: TRBD1; J: TRBJ1-5; V: TRBV6-6; size: NA
CDR3: CASRQGWSVDSPLHF; DNA: TGTGCCAGCAGACAGGGTTGGTCGGTAGACTCACCCCTCCACTTT; D: NA; J: TRBJ1-6; V: TRBV27; size: NA
CDR3: CASSLRGQVPAFF; DNA: TGTGCCAGCAGCTTAAGGGGACAGGTCCCAGCTTTCTTT; D: TRBD1; J: TRBJ1-1; V: TRBV7-3; size: NA
CDR3: CASSQDQQGTQYF; DNA: TGTGCCAGCAGCCAAGACCAGCAGGGGACCCAGTACTTC; D: NA; J: TRBJ2-5; V: TRBV7-9; size: NA
CDR3: CASSLDRGQVKLFF; DNA: TGTGCCAGCAGTCTTGACAGGGGGCAGGTAAAACTGTTTTTT; D: TRBD1; J: TRBJ1-4; V: TRBV2; size: NA
CDR3: CASSIDPVRGAFF; DNA: TGTGCCAGTAGTATAGATCCGGTAAGGGGAGCTTTCTTT; D: NA; J: TRBJ1-1; V: TRBV19; size: NA
CDR3: CASRDTSFGTGELFF; DNA: TGTGCCAGCAGAGACACTAGCTTCGGCACCGGAGAGCTGTTTTTT; D: NA; J: TRBJ2-2; V: TRBV2; size: NA
CDR3: CASSPGWRGEQYF; DNA: TGCGCCAGCAGCCCGGGCTGGAGGGGCGAGCAGTACTTC; D: NA; J: TRBJ2-7; V: TRBV5-1; size: NA
CDR3: CASSLEGSWGTDTQYF; DNA: TGTGCCAGCAGCTTAGAGGGTAGCTGGGGCACAGATACGCAGTATTTT; D: NA; J: TRBJ2-3; V: TRBV11-3; size: few
CDR3: CASSIYASGSSYNSPLHF; DNA: TGTGCCAGCAGCATCTACGCCTCGGGGAGCTCCTATAATTCACCCCTCCACTTT; D: NA; J: TRBJ1-6; V: TRBV13; size: NA
CDR3: CASSVQGGLGQPQHF; DNA: TGTGCCAGCAGCGTACAGGGAGGCCTCGGTCAGCCCCAGCATTTT; D: NA; J: TRBJ1-5; V: TRBV9; size: NA